This TCR beta chain emerged from a study of blood T cell repertoires in COVID-19. Some clones are missing from TCRdb's copy, which holds only in-frame ones; the method was immunoSEQ multiplex PCR. The sample includes some 150,000 clones, approximately 79% of them seen just once. This clone turned up a few times. Germline values: CDR1 SGHDN, CDR2 FVKESK. J was trimmed by 8 bases and V by 5 bases; bases with no gene match: 15. The CDR3 spans 17 residues. The source of this sequence is a man over 45 with active or convalescent COVID-19. The V gene is TRBV14, the J gene TRBJ2-2; 9 bases are shared with TRBD2. The sample was peripheral blood. Here the CDR3 DNA reads TGTGCCAGCAGCACATCTAGCGGGACTGATACACCGGGGGAGCTGTTTTTT. It codes for CASSTSSGTDTPGELFF.